This TCR beta chain was profiled in a study of blood T cell repertoires in COVID-19. The overall study: Sources were T cells, B-cell-depleted T cells, or PBMCs; the material itself was cDNA or gDNA.

V lost 3 bases and J lost 8; bases outside the gene matches: 6. Germline V gene sequence: CDR1 DFQATT, CDR2 SNEGSKA (reference sequence). The CDR3 sequence is 14 residues long. The method was immunoSEQ multiplex PCR; TCRdb's version includes in-frame clones alone and lacks a portion of them. Of some 200,000 clones listed, 87% were seen once; the top ten hold around 2.4%. The sequenced sample consisted of PBMCs or T cells enriched from blood (not recorded which). This chain connects TRBV20-1 to TRBJ1-6; 8 positions agree with TRBD1. This sequence originates from a woman aged 30 to 39 who had recovered from COVID-19. The CDR3 region is CSASSGQGDSPLHF. The DNA of the CDR3 is TGCAGTGCTAGTTCCGGACAGGGAGATTCACCCCTCCACTTT.